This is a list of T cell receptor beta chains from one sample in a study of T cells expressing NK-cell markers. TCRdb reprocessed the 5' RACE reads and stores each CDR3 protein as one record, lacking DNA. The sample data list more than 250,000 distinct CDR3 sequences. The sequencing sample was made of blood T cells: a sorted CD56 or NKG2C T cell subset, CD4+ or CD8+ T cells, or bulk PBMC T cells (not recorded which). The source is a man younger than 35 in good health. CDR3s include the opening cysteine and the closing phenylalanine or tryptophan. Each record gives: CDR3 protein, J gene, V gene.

CDR3aa: CASSQGDREEETQYF
j_gene: TRBJ2-5
v_gene: TRBV4-2

CDR3aa: CASTRGLAGERSVEQYF
j_gene: TRBJ2-7
v_gene: TRBV12-3/TRBV12-4

CDR3aa: CASSLRGQGASFGNEQFF
j_gene: TRBJ2-1
v_gene: TRBV5-1

CDR3aa: CASSPGERDEKLFF
j_gene: TRBJ1-4
v_gene: TRBV5-1

CDR3aa: CSASNKENSNYGYTF
j_gene: TRBJ1-2
v_gene: TRBV20-1

CDR3aa: CASSAGSGTDTQYF
j_gene: TRBJ2-3
v_gene: TRBV6-1

CDR3aa: CASSPIGPRGNIQYF
j_gene: TRBJ2-4
v_gene: TRBV18

CDR3aa: CSATSGQDYGYTF
j_gene: TRBJ1-2
v_gene: TRBV20-1

CDR3aa: CATLELVDSGANVLTF
j_gene: TRBJ2-6
v_gene: TRBV7-6

CDR3aa: CASSFPGLARNNEQFF
j_gene: TRBJ2-1
v_gene: TRBV28

CDR3aa: CASSQGLTGGSYEQYF
j_gene: TRBJ2-7
v_gene: TRBV4-3

CDR3aa: CASSQVGQTTEAFF
j_gene: TRBJ1-1
v_gene: TRBV4-3

CDR3aa: CASSLDSGLGNEQFF
j_gene: TRBJ2-1
v_gene: TRBV7-6

CDR3aa: CASSSRRDRGQETQYF
j_gene: TRBJ2-5
v_gene: TRBV28

CDR3aa: CASSQEGLTDTQYF
j_gene: TRBJ2-3
v_gene: TRBV4-3

CDR3aa: CASSIWTGETQYF
j_gene: TRBJ2-5
v_gene: TRBV9

CDR3aa: CASSLGRADGELFF
j_gene: TRBJ2-2
v_gene: TRBV7-3

CDR3aa: CASSLAGRSGANVLTF
j_gene: TRBJ2-6
v_gene: TRBV5-5

CDR3aa: CASSLAVETQYF
j_gene: TRBJ2-5
v_gene: TRBV7-9

CDR3aa: CASRGSGRMELFF
j_gene: TRBJ2-2
v_gene: TRBV28

CDR3aa: CASSPGTGTHTIYF
j_gene: TRBJ1-3
v_gene: TRBV12-3/TRBV12-4

CDR3aa: CASSPLTGEQPQHF
j_gene: TRBJ1-5
v_gene: TRBV12-3/TRBV12-4

CDR3aa: CASSMGTYGNEQFF
j_gene: TRBJ2-1
v_gene: TRBV19

CDR3aa: CASSQDGPPVFQVAQYF
j_gene: TRBJ2-5
v_gene: TRBV4-1

CDR3aa: CASSLTGSLNEQFF
j_gene: TRBJ2-1
v_gene: TRBV5-1

CDR3aa: CASSVSRQDTQYF
j_gene: TRBJ2-3
v_gene: TRBV7-3

CDR3aa: CASSQDLNYGYTF
j_gene: TRBJ1-2
v_gene: TRBV4-1

CDR3aa: CASSLFGGAETQYF
j_gene: TRBJ2-5
v_gene: TRBV12-3/TRBV12-4

CDR3aa: CASSLGQTNYGYTF
j_gene: TRBJ1-2
v_gene: TRBV12-3/TRBV12-4

CDR3aa: CASSFGLASTDTQYF
j_gene: TRBJ2-3
v_gene: TRBV7-8

CDR3aa: CASSWTGTSGQETQYF
j_gene: TRBJ2-5
v_gene: TRBV5-5

CDR3aa: CASSSDSVSTDTQYF
j_gene: TRBJ2-3
v_gene: TRBV5-1

CDR3aa: CASSRDALTGELFF
j_gene: TRBJ2-2
v_gene: TRBV5-1

CDR3aa: CASSHVGLAGAFSTDTQYF
j_gene: TRBJ2-3
v_gene: TRBV4-2

CDR3aa: CATSRERGRVGDEQFF
j_gene: TRBJ2-1
v_gene: TRBV15

CDR3aa: CASSFGGENSPLHF
j_gene: TRBJ1-6
v_gene: TRBV13

CDR3aa: CASSLGRLNEKLFF
j_gene: TRBJ1-4
v_gene: TRBV7-6

CDR3aa: CASSSPGAANTQYF
j_gene: TRBJ2-3
v_gene: TRBV11-2

CDR3aa: CSAHPLAGGLNEQFF
j_gene: TRBJ2-1
v_gene: TRBV20-1

CDR3aa: CASSREGYSTDTQYF
j_gene: TRBJ2-3
v_gene: TRBV6-1

CDR3aa: CSARGLLAFHSYNEQFF
j_gene: TRBJ2-1
v_gene: TRBV20-1

CDR3aa: CASSYTLEREDQETQYF
j_gene: TRBJ2-5
v_gene: TRBV6-5

CDR3aa: CASFLWSGGAGYEQFF
j_gene: TRBJ2-1
v_gene: TRBV2

CDR3aa: CATSDPAEETQYF
j_gene: TRBJ2-5
v_gene: TRBV24-1

CDR3aa: CAISESRGSSSYEQYF
j_gene: TRBJ2-7
v_gene: TRBV10-3

CDR3aa: CASSYSPVRGTGELFF
j_gene: TRBJ2-2
v_gene: TRBV6-5

CDR3aa: CAISESGPSMYSNQPQHF
j_gene: TRBJ1-5
v_gene: TRBV10-3

CDR3aa: CASSLAGQSNEQFF
j_gene: TRBJ2-1
v_gene: TRBV5-1